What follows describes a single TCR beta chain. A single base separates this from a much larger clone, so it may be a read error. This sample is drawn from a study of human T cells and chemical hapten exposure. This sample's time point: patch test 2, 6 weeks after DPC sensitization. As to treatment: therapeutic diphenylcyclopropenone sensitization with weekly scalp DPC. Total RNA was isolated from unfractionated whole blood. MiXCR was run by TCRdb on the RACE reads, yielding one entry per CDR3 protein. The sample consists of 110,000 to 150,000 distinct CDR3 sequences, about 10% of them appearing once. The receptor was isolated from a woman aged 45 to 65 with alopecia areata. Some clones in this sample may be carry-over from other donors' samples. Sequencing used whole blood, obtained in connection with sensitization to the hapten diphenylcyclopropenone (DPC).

The CDR3: CASSKRGSQEAFF. CDR3 sequence (DNA): TGTGCCAGCAGCAAAAGGGGGTCCCAAGAAGCTTTCTTT. V and J are TRBV7-3 and TRBJ1-1; TRBD1 is a possible D gene (6 bases). The germline V and J ends were trimmed by 5 bases and 8 bases, with 15 bases remaining between them. Per the germline V gene, CDR1 is SGHTA and CDR2 is FQGTGA. This CDR3 region has 13 residues.